This T cell receptor (beta chain) stems from a study of T-cell reconstitution after alpha-beta-depleted transplantation in children. Whole-study findings and limits: Some patients' high day-60 TCRbeta diversity was traced to surviving recipient T cells and thymic progenitors. By one year post-transplant, T-cell counts and diversity largely arose from T cells that were newly produced.

CDR3 size: 14 residues. Germline CDR1 WSHSY, CDR2 SAAADI. The ends were cut back, 3 bases at V and 3 bases at J, with 12 bases in the middle. Construction of the TCRbeta library involved unique molecular identifiers. Each CDR3 protein gets one entry after TCRdb re-called the PCR reads with MiXCR. Of approximately 800,000 distinct CDR3 sequences in the sample, under 20% are singletons; the top ten hold under 6%. This clonotype was counted a few times. Its matching antigen is unknown. V gene TRBV10-2 combines with J gene TRBJ2-7; D uncertain. The clonotype comes from a male patient between 10 and 17 years old who had a stem cell transplant for acute lymphoblastic leukemia, so the T cells may come from the graft donor. Specimen: PBMCs, mostly from graft donor cells, collected 360 days after TCRalphabeta/CD19-depleted stem cell transplant. DNA for the CDR3: TGCGCCAGCAGTGAATGGCAGGCTTACTACGAGCAGTACTTC. Its translation is CASSEWQAYYEQYF.